The 12 T cell receptor beta chains reported below all come from one sample, sequenced in a study of blood T cells in healthy people across ages. A sample-barcoded 5' primer and a J-beta primer mix were used in a second PCR of roughly 6 to 11 cycles. TCRdb analysed the 5' RACE reads with MiXCR anew, one entry per CDR3 protein. The data contain approximately 850,000 distinct CDR3 sequences, more than 40% of them singletons. Sequenced sample: blood. These receptors originate from a man in his 60s in good health.

In this sample, this clonotype turned up a few times. The chain recombines TRBV29-1 with TRBJ1-1; D gene unclear. The CDR3 totals 15 residues. CDR1 and CDR2 from the germline V gene are SQVTM and ANQGSEA. V lost 7 bases, J lost 7 bases, and 25 bases lay in between. The CDR3 sequence: CSGTPTGGPYGEAFF. CDR3 sequence (DNA): TGCAGCGGGACCCCTACGGGAGGTCCTTATGGTGAAGCTTTCTTT. The full variable domain, its missing parts supplied by reference TRBV29-1 and TRBJ1-1, is SAVISQKPSRDICQRGTSLTIQCQVDSQVTMMFWYRQQPGQSLTLIATANQGSEATYESGFVIDKFPISRPNLTFSTLTVSNMSPEDSSIYLCSGTPTGGPYGEAFFGQGTRLTVV.

The CDR3 reads CASSLARTVTQETQYF. The CDR3 DNA follows: TGTGCCAGCAGCTTAGCTCGGACAGTCACCCAAGAGACCCAGTACTTC. V gene TRBV7-6 combines with J gene TRBJ2-5; D perhaps matches TRBD1 (6 bases). CDR3 length: 16 amino acids. Germline CDR1 and CDR2: SGHVS and FNYEAQ. The germline V and J ends were trimmed by 0 bases and 1 base, with 12 bases remaining between them.

V and J are TRBV28 and TRBJ2-7; TRBD1 matches at 9 bases. V gave up 5 bases and J gave up 2 bases; unmatched junction bases: 4. The CDR3 covers 14 residues. Germline V gene data show CDR1 as MDHEN and CDR2 as SYDVKM. The chain's CDR3 is CASSAGQGPYEQYF. CDR3 bases: TGTGCCAGCAGTGCGGGACAGGGTCCCTACGAGCAGTACTTC.

The chain is built from TRBV2 and TRBJ2-5; 8 bases map to TRBD2. This CDR3 spans 16 amino acids. V gave up 5 bases and J gave up 5 bases; unmatched junction bases: 13. Germline assignment: CDR1 SNHLY and CDR2 FYNNEI. The CDR3 here is CASSRMAGGNGETQYF. In nucleotides, the CDR3 is TGTGCCAGCAGTCGTATGGCGGGGGGAAACGGGGAGACCCAGTACTTC. Looking up the rest from reference TRBV2 and TRBJ2-5 gives the full variable domain: EPEVTQTPSHQVTQMGQEVILRCVPISNHLYFYWYRQILGQKVEFLVSFYNNEISEKSEIFDDQFSVERPDGSNFTLKIRSTKLEDSAMYFCASSRMAGGNGETQYFGPGTRLLVL.

This clonotype occurred a few times. The rearrangement links TRBV12-3 or TRBV12-4 to TRBJ1-1, with D hard to call. The CDR3 has 14 amino acids. V shed 0 bases and J shed 3 bases, with 8 bases lying between them. The CDR3 is CASSLALGHTEAFF. Written as DNA, the CDR3 is TGTGCCAGCAGTTTAGCGCTAGGGCACACTGAAGCTTTCTTT.

This clonotype has at least ten counts. The V and J genes are TRBV11-2 and TRBJ2-1, with 8 bases lining up with TRBD2. The CDR3 loop spans 21 amino acids. The germline V gene encodes CDR1 SGHAT and CDR2 FQNNGV. The J segment lost 0 bases and the V segment lost 3 bases, leaving 19 bases of the junction unmatched. CDR3 amino acids: CASSLLAYFRGGLSSYNEQFF. CDR3 in DNA: TGTGCCAGCAGCTTGTTGGCTTATTTTCGGGGGGGGCTGAGCTCCTACAATGAGCAGTTCTTC.

This clonotype was seen repeatedly, ten times or more. CDR3 sequence: CSARSSGGVKEQFF. DNA for the CDR3: TGCAGTGCTAGATCCAGCGGGGGGGTAAAAGAGCAGTTCTTC. The V call is TRBV20-1, the J call TRBJ2-1; 10 bases line up with TRBD2. CDR3 length equals 14 residues. The trim removed 2 bases at V and 10 bases at J, leaving 8 bases unmatched. CDR1 and CDR2 from the germline V gene are DFQATT and SNEGSKA (reference sequence).

The V call is TRBV27, the J call TRBJ2-1; 13 nucleotides agree with TRBD2. The V gene's germline CDR1 is MNHEY and CDR2 SMNVEV (reference sequence). This CDR3 has 17 amino acids. V trimming: 5 bases; J trimming: 4 bases; junction bases outside the gene matches: 8. CDR3 sequence: CASSPGTSGVRYNEQFF. DNA for the CDR3: TGTGCCAGCAGTCCTGGGACTAGCGGGGTAAGATACAATGAGCAGTTCTTC.

The V call is TRBV6-1, the J call TRBJ1-5; 7 bases are shared with TRBD1. Germline-derived CDR1 and CDR2 are MNHNS and SASEGT. The CDR3 sequence is 13 residues long. V dropped 8 bases and J dropped 7; count of bases not matched to a gene: 8. Written as DNA, the CDR3 is TGTGCCAGCGGAACGACAGGGAGGCAGCCCCAGCATTTT. Residues: CASGTTGRQPQHF.

This chain connects TRBV4-3 to TRBJ2-3; D might be TRBD1 or TRBD2, each matching 5 bases. Between the trimmed V and J ends, which lost 2 bases and 4 bases, there was a span of 10 bases. Germline values: CDR1 LGHNA, CDR2 YSLEER. The CDR3 totals 14 residues. DNA for the CDR3: TGCGCCAGCAGCCAAACGGGGCGGCCAGATACGCAGTATTTT. Protein sequence: CASSQTGRPDTQYF.

The chain is built from TRBV9 and TRBJ1-4, with 8 bases identical to TRBD1. The trim removed 4 bases at V and 3 bases at J, leaving 23 bases unmatched. From germline, CDR1 is SGDLS and CDR2 YYNGEE. The CDR3 covers 21 residues. In DNA, the CDR3 is TGTGCCAGCAGCCTAATCTTGGACAGGGCGAATACGAGAGAAGCTAATGAAAAACTGTTTTTT. It translates to CASSLILDRANTREANEKLFF.

In its sample, this clonotype was seen many times. This rearrangement joins TRBV5-6 to TRBJ2-1; D may correspond to TRBD1 or TRBD2 (5 bases each). The CDR3 is made up of 11 amino acids. Trimming shortened V by 2 bases and J by 13 bases, and 10 bases separated the two germline ends. Germline V gene sequence: CDR1 SGHDT, CDR2 YYEEEE. The DNA of the CDR3 is TGTGCCAGCAGCTTCCGGGACGAACAGTTCTTC. Translation: CASSFRDEQFF.